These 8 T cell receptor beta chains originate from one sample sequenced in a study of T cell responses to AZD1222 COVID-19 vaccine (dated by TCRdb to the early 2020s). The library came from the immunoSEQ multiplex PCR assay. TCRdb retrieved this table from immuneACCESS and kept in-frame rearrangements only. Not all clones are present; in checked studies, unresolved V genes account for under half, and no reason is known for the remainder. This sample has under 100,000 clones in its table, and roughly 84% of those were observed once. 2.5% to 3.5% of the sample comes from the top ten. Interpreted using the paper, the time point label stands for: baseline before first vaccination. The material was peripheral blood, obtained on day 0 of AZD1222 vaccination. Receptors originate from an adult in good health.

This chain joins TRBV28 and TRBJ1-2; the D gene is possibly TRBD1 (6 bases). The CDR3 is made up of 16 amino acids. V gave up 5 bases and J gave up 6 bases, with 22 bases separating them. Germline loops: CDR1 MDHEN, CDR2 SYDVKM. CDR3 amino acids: CASSLGGAGGDDGYTF. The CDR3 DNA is TGTGCCAGCAGTCTAGGGGGGGCAGGAGGTGATGATGGCTACACCTTC.

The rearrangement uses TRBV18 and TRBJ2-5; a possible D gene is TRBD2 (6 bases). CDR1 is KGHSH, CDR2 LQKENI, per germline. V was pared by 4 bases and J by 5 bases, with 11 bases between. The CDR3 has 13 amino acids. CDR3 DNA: TGTGCCAGCTCACGGGGGGATCGGGAGACCCAGTACTTC. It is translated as CASSRGDRETQYF. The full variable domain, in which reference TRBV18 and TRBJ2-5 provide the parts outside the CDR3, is NAGVMQNPRHLVRRRGQEARLRCSPMKGHSHVYWYRQLPEEGLKFMVYLQKENIIDESGMPKERFSAEFPKEGPSILRIQQVVRGDSAAYFCASSRGDRETQYFGPGTRLLVL.

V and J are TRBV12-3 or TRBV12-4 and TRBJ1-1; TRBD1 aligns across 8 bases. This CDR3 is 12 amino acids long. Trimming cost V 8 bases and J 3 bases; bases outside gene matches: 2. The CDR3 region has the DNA TGTGCCAGCCGGACAGGGTACACTGAAGCTTTCTTT. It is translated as CASRTGYTEAFF.

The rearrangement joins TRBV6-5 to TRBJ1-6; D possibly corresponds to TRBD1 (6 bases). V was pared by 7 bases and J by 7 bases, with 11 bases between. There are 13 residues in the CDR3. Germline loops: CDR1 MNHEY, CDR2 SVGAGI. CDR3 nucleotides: TGTGCCAGCACGGAGGGGGTAAATTCACCCCTCCACTTT. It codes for CASTEGVNSPLHF.

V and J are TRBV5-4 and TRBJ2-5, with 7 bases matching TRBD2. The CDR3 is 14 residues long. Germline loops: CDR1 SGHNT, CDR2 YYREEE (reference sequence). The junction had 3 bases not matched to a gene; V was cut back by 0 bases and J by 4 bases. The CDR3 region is CASSLGPGGETQYF. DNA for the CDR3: TGTGCCAGCAGCTTGGGTCCGGGAGGAGAGACCCAGTACTTC.

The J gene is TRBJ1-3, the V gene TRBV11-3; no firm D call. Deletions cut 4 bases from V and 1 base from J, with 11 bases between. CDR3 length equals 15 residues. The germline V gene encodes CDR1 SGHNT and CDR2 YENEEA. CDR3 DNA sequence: TGTGCCAGCAGCTCTGGAGGGAGATCTGGAAACACCATATATTTT. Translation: CASSSGGRSGNTIYF.

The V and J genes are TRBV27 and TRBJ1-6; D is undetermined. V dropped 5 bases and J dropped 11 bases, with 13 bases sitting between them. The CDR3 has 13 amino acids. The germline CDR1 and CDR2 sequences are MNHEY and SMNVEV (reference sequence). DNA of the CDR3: TGTGCCAGCAGTCCCACCGACCGCGCACCCCTCCACTTT. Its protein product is CASSPTDRAPLHF.

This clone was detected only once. CDR3 nucleotide sequence: TGTGCCAGTAGCCCCCAAAGGGCCGCTAACTATGGCTACACCTTC. Protein sequence: CASSPQRAANYGYTF. V is TRBV19 and J is TRBJ1-2; D is uncertain. Trimming pared 6 bases from V and 0 bases from J, leaving 14 bases between. The CDR3 consists of 15 residues. CDR1 LNHDA and CDR2 SQIVND come from the germline V gene (reference sequence). Combining the CDR3 with reference TRBV19 and TRBJ1-2 gives the whole variable domain DGGITQSPKYLFRKEGQNVTLSCEQNLNHDAMYWYRQDPGQGLRLIYYSQIVNDFQKGDIAEGYSVSREKKESFPLTVTSAQKNPTAFYLCASSPQRAANYGYTFGSGTRLTVV.